The source of this TCR beta chain is a study of CD8+CD57+ T cells in acquired aplastic anemia. This clonotype was seen ten or more times. Both TCR beta VDJ combination and CDR3 sequence profiling were carried out. Genomic DNA was the template for this profiling. TCRdb independently ran MiXCR on the reads; one entry per CDR3 protein. The sample has some 190,000 distinct CDR3 sequences; around 45% are singletons. The CDR3 totals 13 residues. The V gene's germline CDR1 is MNHNS and CDR2 SASEGT. The trim removed 8 bases at V and 9 bases at J, leaving 9 bases unmatched. This TCR was recovered from a human donor in good health. Sequenced material: sorted CD4+, CD8+, or CD8+CD57+ T cells (not recorded which) from PBMCs. V usage is TRBV6-1 and J usage is TRBJ2-1; 8 positions match TRBD2. CDR3 sequence reads: CASQSSGTGEQFF. The CDR3 nucleotides read TGTGCCAGCCAAAGTAGCGGGACCGGTGAGCAGTTCTTC.